These 32 T cell receptor beta chains came from one sample sequenced in a study of blood T cell repertoires in COVID-19. This table comes from immunoSEQ multiplex PCR, and its TCRdb copy is limited to in-frame clones, with some not included. The table lists around 200,000 clones, 80% to 90% of them singletons, with around 9.2% in the top ten. The material sequenced was PBMCs or T cells enriched from blood (not recorded which). Receptor source: a man aged 35 to 55 who had recovered from COVID-19.

This clone was picked up a small number of times. The rearrangement uses TRBV25-1 and TRBJ1-3, with 10 bases matching TRBD1. The V gene's germline CDR1 is MGHDK and CDR2 SYGVNS. Trimming took 6 bases from V and 7 from J; bases not matched to a gene: 6. This CDR3 contains 14 residues. The CDR3 loop is CASRQPGQGNTIYF. CDR3 nucleotide sequence: TGTGCCAGCAGACAACCGGGACAGGGGAACACCATATATTTT.

This clone was counted between two and nine times. The chain links TRBV27 to TRBJ1-1; TRBD1 might be the D (5 bases). The CDR3 is 14 residues long. V lost 8 bases to trimming and J lost 5 bases, with 18 bases between them. Germline V gives CDR1 MNHEY, CDR2 SMNVEV (reference sequence). The CDR3 reads CASYPWGENTEAFF. In nucleotides, the CDR3 is TGTGCCAGCTATCCTTGGGGGGAAAATACTGAAGCTTTCTTT.

The rearrangement links TRBV10-3 to TRBJ2-7; TRBD2 aligns across 7 bases. The CDR3 consists of 16 residues. V was clipped by 6 bases and J by 6 bases; unmatched bases: 17. Germline V gives CDR1 ENHRY, CDR2 SYGVKD. CDR3 sequence (DNA): TGTGCCATCAGCTCGCCGGGGAGGGCAAAAGGAGTCGAGCAGTACTTC. Its protein product is CAISSPGRAKGVEQYF.

This clone was found a few times. The V gene is TRBV5-1, the J gene TRBJ2-3, with D hard to call. Trimming took off 5 bases at V and 0 bases at J, with 16 bases between the two ends. The CDR3 loop spans 16 amino acids. Per the germline V gene, CDR1 is SGHRS and CDR2 is YFSETQ. The CDR3 loop is CASRPDPGPSTDTQYF. Written as DNA, the CDR3 is TGCGCCAGCAGACCCGACCCGGGTCCAAGCACAGATACGCAGTATTTT.

The chain uses TRBV5-1 and TRBJ2-1; 8 bases match TRBD1. Germline V lookup: CDR1 SGHRS, CDR2 YFSETQ. Trimming removed 4 bases from V and 4 bases from J; junction bases left unmatched: 10. This CDR3 comprises 16 residues. DNA of the CDR3: TGCGCCAGCAGCCGGGTACCGGGACAGGCGTACAATGAGCAGTTCTTC. Translating gives CASSRVPGQAYNEQFF.

The J gene is TRBJ1-6, the V gene TRBV30; weak D call: TRBD1 (5 bases). Trimming stripped 0 bases from V and 0 bases from J, with 12 bases between. CDR3 length: 17 residues. Germline CDR1 is GTSNPN and CDR2 is SVGIG (reference sequence). The CDR3 region is CAWSVGGASSYNSPLHF. Written as DNA, the CDR3 is TGTGCCTGGAGTGTAGGTGGGGCCAGCTCCTATAATTCACCCCTCCACTTT.

The gene calls are TRBV12-3 or TRBV12-4 and TRBJ2-7; 10 positions match TRBD1. The CDR3 is made up of 12 amino acids. V dropped 8 bases and J dropped 4; count of bases not matched to a gene: 2. The CDR3 spells CASADRGYEQYF. The CDR3 nucleotides read TGTGCCAGCGCGGACAGGGGGTACGAGCAGTACTTC.

V and J are TRBV5-1 and TRBJ1-2; D call uncertain. From germline, CDR1 is SGHRS and CDR2 YFSETQ. V was clipped by 0 bases and J by 8 bases, with 11 bases between them. The CDR3 has 13 residues. The CDR3 DNA is TGCGCCAGCAGCTTGGGGCAGAGGGAAGGCTACACCTTC. It yields the protein CASSLGQREGYTF.

This clone was observed at least ten times. V and J are TRBV6-5 and TRBJ1-5, with TRBD1 matching 7 bases. Germline CDR1 reads MNHEY; CDR2 reads SVGAGI. This CDR3 contains 15 residues. V was clipped by 8 bases and J by 4 bases; unmatched bases: 11. The CDR3 DNA reads as TGTGCCAGCTCCTCATCGGGACAGAATAATCAGCCCCAGCATTTT. Translated: CASSSSGQNNQPQHF.

The J gene is TRBJ2-5, the V gene TRBV5-6, with 9 bases identical to TRBD1. Trimming cost V 1 base and J 3 bases; bases outside gene matches: 7. Per the germline V gene, CDR1 is SGHDT and CDR2 is YYEEEE. The CDR3 has 16 residues. CDR3 DNA: TGTGCCAGCAGCTTGTTAACCGGGACAGGGAAAGAGACCCAGTACTTC. This codes for CASSLLTGTGKETQYF.

The rearrangement uses TRBV5-1 and TRBJ1-1; no definite D call. The CDR3 loop spans 14 amino acids. Per the germline V gene, CDR1 is SGHRS and CDR2 is YFSETQ. The V end lost 2 bases, the J end lost 0 bases, and 8 bases lay between the germline ends. The CDR3 sequence is CASSLKLMNTEAFF. The CDR3 nucleotides read TGCGCCAGCAGCTTAAAATTAATGAACACTGAAGCTTTCTTT.

This chain connects TRBV2 to TRBJ2-1; 8 positions agree with TRBD2. CDR3 length: 13 residues. CDR1 and CDR2 from the germline V gene are SNHLY and FYNNEI. V was pared by 8 bases and J by 6 bases, with 6 bases of the junction left unmatched. In nucleotides, the CDR3 is TGTGCCAGCGGGGGGCTAGCGGGCAATGAGCAGTTCTTC. Amino acid sequence: CASGGLAGNEQFF.

This chain joins TRBV5-1 and TRBJ1-2; 9 bases are shared with TRBD1. The V segment lost 2 bases and the J segment 8 bases; nucleotides outside the gene matches: 13. Germline V gene sequence: CDR1 SGHRS, CDR2 YFSETQ. The length of the CDR3 is 16 residues. The CDR3 region is CASSFTTGGAKGGYTF. The CDR3 nucleotides read TGCGCCAGCAGCTTTACCACAGGGGGCGCGAAGGGCGGCTACACCTTC.

This clone was detected once. J is TRBJ2-2 and V is TRBV18, with a weak D call TRBD2 (5 bases). Germline V gene data show CDR1 as KGHSH and CDR2 as LQKENI. V dropped 2 bases and J dropped 6 bases, with 16 bases sitting between them. The CDR3 totals 16 residues. The CDR3 coding sequence is TGTGCCAGCTCACCATTAGGTTCGGGATCCGCCGGGGAGCTGTTTTTT. It codes for CASSPLGSGSAGELFF.

The chain joins TRBV6-5 to TRBJ2-7, with D possibly TRBD1 on 5 matching bases. Germline V gene sequence: CDR1 MNHEY, CDR2 SVGAGI. V shed 2 bases and J shed 3 bases, with 17 bases lying between them. The CDR3 is made up of 16 amino acids. The CDR3 DNA follows: TGTGCCAGCAGTTACGAGAAGGGGAAGGGTGGCTACGAGCAGTACTTC. Its translation is CASSYEKGKGGYEQYF.

The chain recombines TRBV15 with TRBJ2-1; D remains unclear. In germline, CDR1 is LNHNV, CDR2 YYDKDF (reference sequence). The V gene lost 0 bases and the J gene lost 3 bases, with 12 bases spanning the gap. The CDR3 runs to 16 residues. This chain's CDR3 is CATSRDLESYYNEQFF. CDR3 nucleotides: TGTGCCACCAGCAGAGACCTGGAGTCATACTACAATGAGCAGTTCTTC.

The chain joins TRBV6-5 to TRBJ1-6, with 7 nucleotides matching TRBD1. Germline values: CDR1 MNHEY, CDR2 SVGAGI. The CDR3 has 13 amino acids. V lost 6 bases, J lost 10 bases, and 6 bases stayed unmatched. This chain's CDR3 is CASRRQGRSPLHF. The CDR3 nucleotides read TGTGCCAGCAGAAGACAGGGTCGCTCACCCCTCCACTTT.

The CDR3 spells CASSLDGVSTYEQYF. In nucleotides, the CDR3 is TGCGCCAGCAGCTTGGACGGGGTATCAACCTACGAGCAGTACTTC. The rearrangement links TRBV5-1 to TRBJ2-7; weak D call: TRBD2 (5 bases). Germline CDR1 is SGHRS and CDR2 is YFSETQ. V gave up 0 bases and J gave up 2 bases, with 12 bases separating them. The CDR3 is 15 amino acids.

The chain joins TRBV3-1 (or the pseudogene TRBV3-2) to TRBJ1-5; D possibly corresponds to TRBD1 (5 bases). CDR3 length: 15 amino acids. Germline assignment: CDR1 LGHDT and CDR2 YNNKEL (reference sequence). The V and J ends lost 1 base and 2 bases respectively, with 9 bases between them. CDR3 sequence: CASSQGTSGNQPQHF. The DNA of the CDR3 is TGTGCCAGCAGCCAAGGGACATCGGGCAATCAGCCCCAGCATTTT.

The count of this clone is one. The rearrangement uses TRBV9 and TRBJ1-2, with 7 nucleotides matching TRBD1. Germline loops: CDR1 SGDLS, CDR2 YYNGEE. The CDR3 consists of 14 residues. The V and J ends lost 4 bases and 8 bases, in that order; junction bases with no gene match: 11. This chain's CDR3 is CASSLAGTAGGYTF. The CDR3 region has the DNA TGTGCCAGCAGCCTAGCCGGGACAGCGGGCGGCTACACCTTC.

The chain combines TRBV3-1 (or the pseudogene TRBV3-2) with TRBJ2-5, with 7 bases aligning to TRBD2. The CDR3 is made up of 16 amino acids. The V and J ends lost 2 bases and 5 bases, in that order; junction bases with no gene match: 11. Germline CDR1 LGHDT, CDR2 YNNKEL (reference sequence). The CDR3 coding sequence is TGTGCCAGCAGCCAATCGTCTAGCGGAGGGCGGGAGACCCAGTACTTC. The encoded protein is CASSQSSSGGRETQYF.

V is TRBV14 and J is TRBJ1-1; D is undetermined. The CDR3 sequence is 15 residues long. The V end was cut by 4 bases, the J end by 1 base, with 13 bases between. Germline CDR1 SGHDN, CDR2 FVKESK. In DNA, the CDR3 is TGTGCCAGCAGCCTCATGACCCTAGGGAACACTGAAGCTTTCTTT. This sequence encodes CASSLMTLGNTEAFF.

The chain is built from TRBV7-2 and TRBJ1-1; TRBD1 is a possible D gene (5 bases). With 2 bases removed from V and 6 bases from J, the gap between germline ends came to 10 bases. The length of the CDR3 is 13 residues. Germline V lookup: CDR1 SGHTA, CDR2 FQGNSA. DNA for the CDR3: TGTGCCAGCAGCTTACTTCCGGGGGCTGAAGCTTTCTTT. This sequence encodes CASSLLPGAEAFF.

In this sample, this clone turned up once. This chain links TRBV29-1 with TRBJ1-1, with D unclear. The CDR3 runs to 12 residues. The V gene's germline CDR1 is SQVTM and CDR2 ANQGSEA. V shed 7 bases and J shed 1 base, with 10 bases lying between them. In nucleotides, the CDR3 is TGCAGCGCCGGCTTTAGGAACACTGAAGCTTTCTTT. Translation: CSAGFRNTEAFF.

This clone came up once. This chain joins TRBV5-1 and TRBJ2-5; D remains unclear. This CDR3 region has 14 residues. Looked up from germline, CDR1 is SGHRS and CDR2 is YFSETQ. Trimming removed 5 bases from V and 3 bases from J, with 14 bases in between. The CDR3 bases are TGCGCCAGCAGTTTCGGTCCTTTAGAAGAGACCCAGTACTTC. Translated: CASSFGPLEETQYF.

This clone was seen a handful of times. The CDR3 here is CAWSTLGTGEKLFF. In nucleotides, the CDR3 is TGTGCCTGGAGTACACTCGGGACAGGGGAAAAACTGTTTTTT. The gene calls are TRBV30 and TRBJ1-4, with 9 positions matching TRBD1. Germline V gene lookup returns CDR1 GTSNPN and CDR2 SVGIG (reference sequence). The V gene end was trimmed by 2 bases and the J gene end by 8 bases; junction bases not matched to a gene: 6. CDR3 length: 14 amino acids.

The rearrangement links TRBV5-5 to TRBJ1-1; a possible D gene is TRBD1 (6 bases). The germline V and J ends were trimmed by 2 bases and 5 bases, with 10 bases remaining between them. CDR3 length: 13 residues. Germline V gene lookup returns CDR1 SGHKS and CDR2 YYEKEE (reference sequence). This CDR3 is CASSLGQTTEAFF. CDR3 coding DNA: TGTGCCAGCAGCTTAGGACAGACGACTGAAGCTTTCTTT.

The chain combines TRBV19 with TRBJ1-1; 7 nucleotides match TRBD1. The CDR3 covers 12 residues. Germline V gene lookup returns CDR1 LNHDA and CDR2 SQIVND (reference sequence). V was clipped by 1 base and J by 10 bases; unmatched bases: 3. CDR3 loop: CASSIGNRGAFF. In DNA, the CDR3 is TGTGCCAGTAGTATAGGAAACAGGGGAGCTTTCTTT.

The chain carries TRBV2 and TRBJ2-3; 15 nucleotides align to TRBD2. This CDR3 spans 18 amino acids. V lost 6 bases, J lost 2 bases, and 9 bases stayed unmatched. CDR1 SNHLY and CDR2 FYNNEI come from the germline V gene. CDR3 amino acids: CASSGLAGGPIVTDTQYF. DNA for the CDR3: TGTGCCAGCAGCGGACTAGCGGGAGGGCCAATAGTCACAGATACGCAGTATTTT.

J is TRBJ1-6 and V is TRBV18; D gene ambiguous. CDR3 length: 15 amino acids. V lost 0 bases to trimming and J lost 5 bases, with 8 bases between them. Germline CDR1 KGHSH, CDR2 LQKENI. The CDR3 nucleotides read TGTGCCAGCTCACCACCCGGGGTCAATAATTCACCCCTCCACTTT. Its translation is CASSPPGVNNSPLHF.

CDR3 protein: CASRGLHQETQYF. The DNA of the CDR3 is TGCGCCAGCAGGGGACTTCATCAAGAGACCCAGTACTTC. V is TRBV10-2 and J is TRBJ2-5; D may be TRBD2 (6 bases). Deletions cut 6 bases from V and 2 bases from J, with 10 bases between. The germline V gene encodes CDR1 WSHSY and CDR2 SAAADI. The CDR3 runs to 13 residues.

This clone was detected only once. The V and J genes are TRBV4-1 and TRBJ2-3; TRBD1 agrees at 11 bases. This CDR3 is 16 amino acids long. The junction had 12 bases not matched to a gene; V was cut back by 5 bases and J by 8 bases. In germline, CDR1 is MGHRA, CDR2 YSYEKL. In DNA form, the CDR3 reads TGCGCCAGCAGCACCGGGACAGGGGGGATCGGGGGTACGCAGTATTTT. Its protein product is CASSTGTGGIGGTQYF.